This TCR beta chain appears in the sequencing data of a study of shared clonotypes between healthy human individuals. CDR3 length equals 19 residues. V lost 5 bases to trimming and J lost 4 bases; unmatched junction nucleotides: 15. Germline values: CDR1 SNHLY, CDR2 FYNNEI. Both subsets, CD45RA+ naive and CD45RA-negative memory, were split from the CD4+ cells. Original analysis: There were no quality scores in the junction-only immunoSEQ sequences, so filtering differed. Method: immunoSEQ multiplex PCR; TCRdb's copy keeps in-frame clones and lacks some. V, J and clone size reflect that table, while D and trimming were determined from the DNA. The sample yields over a million clones, 98% to 99% seen once.

The chain couples TRBV2 to TRBJ2-6; 9 bases line up with TRBD1. Input material: naive CD4+ T cells sorted from blood. Subset of the sample: CD45RA+ positively selected. This receptor was obtained from a man aged 30 to 45 in good health. CDR3 region: CASSYRGRRVPMGANVLTF. The CDR3 DNA follows: TGTGCCAGCAGTTACAGGGGGCGCAGGGTACCGATGGGGGCCAACGTCCTGACTTTC.